This T cell receptor beta chain was recovered during a study of PD-1 blockade in classical Hodgkin lymphoma. Overall study context: Every 2 weeks, patients had 3 mg/kg nivolumab intravenously.

Libraries were prepared by immunoSEQ multiplex PCR; TCRdb keeps only in-frame clonotypes and omits some of them. The top ten hold 15% of the sample, which has 55,000 to 65,000 clones, 85% to 90% seen once. Every single patient, without exception, relapsed after autologous stem cell transplantation, and brentuximab vedotin exposure varied. Study results and caveats: Lower baseline TCR diversity marked trial partial responders and progressors. After ASCT, patients who started nivolumab under 1 year later were excluded.

Worth noting for this clone: Antigen unknown.

Trimming stripped 0 bases from V and 4 bases from J, with 5 bases between. Germline CDR1 reads LGHNT; CDR2 reads FRNRAP. The CDR3 sequence is 13 residues long. The chain is built from TRBV12-5 and TRBJ2-3; D gene uncertain. The sample consisted of peripheral blood mononuclear cells (PBMCs), taken at baseline. This clonotype was sampled from a human donor with classical Hodgkin lymphoma. The CDR3 DNA is TGTGCTAGTGGTTTGGTGGGATCAGATACGCAGTATTTT. It yields the protein CASGLVGSDTQYF.